The present entry profiles one T cell receptor beta chain with its context. Its antigen is not known. This specimen comes from a study of shared clonotypes between healthy human individuals. Positive CCR7 selection of CD45RO-negative cells yielded the naive CD8 cells, and terminally differentiated effector memory CD45RA+ cells were excluded. Adult donors, all healthy and HIV-negative, had no recent acute infections or vaccinations. CDR1 and CDR2 (germline): SNHLY, FYNNEI. The CDR3 totals 13 residues. V was clipped by 10 bases and J by 0 bases; unmatched bases: 5. Clones were sequenced by immunoSEQ multiplex PCR, and TCRdb holds only the in-frame ones, with some missing. The sample lists millions of clones; about 95% were seen once. Study conclusions and caveats: Represented genetic and exposure-history diversity was restricted by having few donors.

The V call is TRBV2, the J call TRBJ2-7; 8 nucleotides match TRBD1. Sequenced input: naive CD8+ T cells sorted from blood. This TCR derives from a man younger than 35 in good health. In nucleotides, the CDR3 is TGTGCCATTGGGGACAGGACCTCCTACGAGCAGTACTTC. Its protein product is CAIGDRTSYEQYF. Combining the CDR3 with reference TRBV2 and TRBJ2-7 gives the whole variable domain EPEVTQTPSHQVTQMGQEVILRCVPISNHLYFYWYRQILGQKVEFLVSFYNNEISEKSEIFDDQFSVERPDGSNFTLKIRSTKLEDSAMYFCAIGDRTSYEQYFGPGTRLTVT.